Presented here are 30 T cell receptor beta chains from one specimen sequenced in a study of T-cell memory formation after mild COVID-19 (dated by TCRdb to 2020 to 2022). Libraries were built with 5' RACE. The listed sequencing device is Illumina NovaSeq 6000. Clones were called with MiXCR by TCRdb after fastp trimmed the public reads at Q25, and only in-frame beta chains were retained. Each CDR3 protein appears once, grouped with its most common genes and DNA. This sample lists 140,000 or so distinct CDR3 sequences; around 5.8% were detected once. Of the sample, 2% to 2.5% is held by the ten largest clones. Sequences were obtained from PBMCs or a T cell subset sorted from them (not recorded which). The receptors shown here come from an adult woman who had mild COVID-19 (a few samples of this study predate the infection). The sample titles of this study are shuffled in the database, so cell type and time point are left out; the donor was told from shared clones.

This clonotype was picked up many times. The J gene is TRBJ2-3, the V gene TRBV9; D might be TRBD2 (5 bases). There are 15 residues in the CDR3. Trimming shortened V by 8 bases and J by 0 bases, and 16 bases separated the two germline ends. Germline V gives CDR1 SGDLS, CDR2 YYNGEE. The CDR3 region is CASTKSGSSTDTQYF. In DNA, the CDR3 is TGTGCCAGTACCAAAAGCGGATCTAGCACAGATACGCAGTATTTT.

This chain uses TRBV12-3 or TRBV12-4 with TRBJ1-3; no firm D call. Trimming removed 1 base from V and 4 bases from J, with 5 bases in between. There are 13 residues in the CDR3. The CDR3 is CASSLVGGNTIYF. CDR3 DNA sequence: TGTGCCAGCAGTTTAGTAGGGGGAAACACCATATATTTT.

This chain connects TRBV12-3 or TRBV12-4 to TRBJ2-3; no reliable D call. CDR3 length: 13 amino acids. Trimming took off 6 bases at V and 4 bases at J, with 11 bases between the two ends. CDR3 amino acids: CASRTTGADTQYF. CDR3 sequence (DNA): TGTGCCAGCAGGACGACCGGCGCAGATACGCAGTATTTT.

There are many counts of this clonotype. This chain joins TRBV4-1 and TRBJ1-6; tentative D call: TRBD1 (5 bases). The V end lost 4 bases, the J end lost 9 bases, and 22 bases lay between the germline ends. The V gene's germline CDR1 is MGHRA and CDR2 YSYEKL. The CDR3 has 17 amino acids. DNA of the CDR3: TGCGCCAGCAGCCTCATACTCACAGGACCCGCAGGTTCACCCCTCCACTTT. Protein product: CASSLILTGPAGSPLHF.

There are many counts of this clonotype. The rearrangement links TRBV20-1 to TRBJ1-2, with D uncertain. The CDR3 consists of 13 residues. From germline, CDR1 is DFQATT and CDR2 SNEGSKA (reference sequence). The V gene lost 6 bases and the J gene lost 8 bases, with 19 bases spanning the gap. Written as DNA, the CDR3 is TGCAGTGCCCCCCTCTCCGGGTCTTGGGGCTACACCTTC. Translation: CSAPLSGSWGYTF.

This clonotype has more than one count but fewer than ten. The chain employs TRBV7-2 and TRBJ2-4, with TRBD1 matching 7 bases. This CDR3 contains 16 residues. J gave up 4 bases and V 3 bases, and 9 bases lay outside the gene matches. CDR1 is SGHTA, CDR2 FQGNSA, per germline. The CDR3 DNA follows: TGTGCCAGCAGCTTTAGGGGGCGAGGGGCAAAAAACATTCAGTACTTC. Amino acid sequence: CASSFRGRGAKNIQYF.

At least ten counts were recorded for this clonotype. The rearrangement joins TRBV7-9 to TRBJ1-2, with D perhaps TRBD1 (6 bases). V shed 5 bases and J shed 2 bases, with 9 bases lying between them. The germline V gene has CDR1 SEHNR and CDR2 FQNEAQ (reference sequence). The CDR3 has 13 amino acids. CDR3 sequence reads: CASSNTGNYGYTF. The DNA of the CDR3 is TGTGCCAGCAGCAATACAGGGAACTATGGCTACACCTTC.

This chain joins TRBV5-1 and TRBJ2-7; 9 positions agree with TRBD2. In germline, CDR1 is SGHRS, CDR2 YFSETQ. The CDR3 sequence is 15 residues long. The V segment lost 3 bases and the J segment 6 bases; nucleotides outside the gene matches: 10. Written as DNA, the CDR3 is TGCGCCAGCAGCTCCTCACCGGGACTAGCCGCCGAGCAGTACTTC. Encoded protein: CASSSSPGLAAEQYF.

This clonotype was detected a few times. The chain's CDR3 is CASSLLDVGEQYF. The CDR3 region has the DNA TGTGCCAGCAGCTTGCTGGATGTAGGCGAGCAGTACTTC. The chain joins TRBV5-5 to TRBJ2-7; D remains unclear. V lost 1 base, J lost 6 bases, and 11 bases lay in between. CDR3 length equals 13 residues. The germline V gene encodes CDR1 SGHKS and CDR2 YYEKEE (reference sequence).

This clonotype has a count of ten or more. V usage is TRBV6-9 and J usage is TRBJ2-2, with D possibly TRBD1 on 6 matching bases. The V gene's germline CDR1 is MNHGY and CDR2 SVAAGI. There are 16 residues in the CDR3. The germline V and J ends were trimmed by 8 bases and 1 base, with 17 bases remaining between them. The CDR3 region is CASGESGQRNTGELFF. DNA for the CDR3: TGTGCCAGCGGGGAAAGTGGACAGAGGAACACCGGGGAGCTGTTTTTT.

The chain recombines TRBV12-3 or TRBV12-4 with TRBJ1-6, with D perhaps matching TRBD1 (6 bases). The CDR3 length is 15 residues. The V and J ends lost 7 bases and 3 bases respectively, with 13 bases between them. The CDR3 DNA reads TGTGCCAGCACTCCCGACAGGTTCTATAATTCACCCCTCCACTTT. This sequence encodes CASTPDRFYNSPLHF.

This clonotype was observed a few times. The chain joins TRBV12-3 or TRBV12-4 to TRBJ1-5, with 7 bases lining up with TRBD1. CDR3 length: 14 residues. The J segment lost 7 bases and the V segment lost 6 bases, leaving 9 bases of the junction unmatched. CDR3 residues: CASSRRQGQQPQHF. DNA of the CDR3: TGTGCCAGCAGCAGGAGACAGGGCCAACAGCCCCAGCATTTT.

This chain joins TRBV6-2 or TRBV6-3 and TRBJ2-1; 11 bases agree with TRBD2. The CDR3 length is 16 residues. J lost 4 bases, V lost 10 bases, and 12 bases had no gene match. Germline V lookup: CDR1 MNHEY, CDR2 SVGEGT. The CDR3 nucleotides read TGTGCCATCCGGGCCTTAAGGACTAGCGGGTACAATGAGCAGTTCTTC. It translates to CAIRALRTSGYNEQFF.

The table lists this clonotype with a few counts. This rearrangement joins TRBV24-1 to TRBJ1-2; 7 bases align to TRBD1. This CDR3 is built from 14 residues. V gave up 3 bases and J gave up 2 bases; unmatched junction bases: 2. Per germline, CDR1 KGHDR and CDR2 SFDVKD. In DNA, the CDR3 is TGTGCCACCAGTGATAGGGGACAGAACTATGGCTACACCTTC. Amino acids: CATSDRGQNYGYTF.

V is TRBV5-1 and J is TRBJ1-4, with D tentatively TRBD1 (6 bases). The V and J ends lost 9 bases and 8 bases respectively, with 20 bases between them. The CDR3 is made up of 14 amino acids. Germline V gene data show CDR1 as SGHRS and CDR2 as YFSETQ. The CDR3 sequence is CATKSVPGTEKLFF. The CDR3 DNA follows: TGCGCCACCAAGTCAGTACCCGGGACAGAAAAACTGTTTTTT.

CDR3 amino acids: CASSYSGRGRVNEQFF. Here the CDR3 DNA reads TGTGCCAGCAGTTACTCGGGAAGGGGAAGGGTCAATGAGCAGTTCTTC. V gene TRBV6-2 or TRBV6-3 combines with J gene TRBJ2-1, with a tentative D call TRBD1 (5 bases). Trimming removed 0 bases from V and 6 bases from J, with 15 bases in between. This CDR3 spans 16 amino acids. Germline CDR1 is MNHEY and CDR2 is SVGEGT.

The chain recombines TRBV6-2 or TRBV6-3 with TRBJ1-5; TRBD1 aligns across 7 bases. V lost 7 bases, J lost 4 bases, and 4 bases stayed unmatched. The CDR3 contains 13 residues. Germline-derived CDR1 and CDR2 are MNHEY and SVGEGT. CDR3 residues: CASNRQGNQPQHF. CDR3 nucleotides: TGTGCCAGCAATCGACAGGGAAATCAGCCCCAGCATTTT.

This clonotype was picked up many times. The chain is built from TRBV7-2 and TRBJ2-2; the match to TRBD2 covers 11 bases. The CDR3 is 16 residues long. CDR1 is SGHTA, CDR2 FQGNSA, per germline. V was pared by 5 bases and J by 4 bases, with 6 bases of the junction left unmatched. The CDR3 sequence is CASSLSGRAGTGELFF. CDR3 bases: TGTGCCAGCAGCCTTAGCGGGAGGGCGGGCACCGGGGAGCTGTTTTTT. Filled out from reference TRBV7-2 and TRBJ2-2, the complete variable domain reads GAGVSQSPSNKVTEKGKDVELRCDPISGHTALYWYRQSLGQGLEFLIYFQGNSAPDKSGLPSDRFSAERTGGSVSTLTIQRTQQEDSAVYLCASSLSGRAGTGELFFGEGSRLTVL.

This clonotype came up many times. The rearrangement joins TRBV25-1 to TRBJ2-5; 7 bases are a match to TRBD1. The V segment lost 5 bases and the J segment 3 bases; nucleotides outside the gene matches: 6. This CDR3 region has 14 residues. The germline gives CDR1 MGHDK, CDR2 SYGVNS. CDR3 sequence (DNA): TGTGCCAGCAGTCACCTCGACAGGGAAGAGACCCAGTACTTC. Translating it yields CASSHLDREETQYF.

The sample holds many counts of this clonotype. V gene TRBV4-3 combines with J gene TRBJ2-1; TRBD2 matches 12 bases. This CDR3 is built from 17 residues. Trimming at V came to 4 bases and at J to 8 bases, leaving 12 bases not matched to a gene. Germline CDR1 LGHNA, CDR2 YSLEER. The chain's CDR3 is CASSRTLAGGPGYEQFF. The CDR3 nucleotides are TGCGCCAGCAGCCGCACCCTAGCGGGAGGGCCCGGGTATGAGCAGTTCTTC.

In its sample, this clonotype was seen a few times. The V gene is TRBV3-1, the J gene TRBJ1-1, with 7 bases that match TRBD1. J was trimmed by 2 bases and V by 3 bases; bases with no gene match: 3. The CDR3 totals 14 residues. Germline CDR1 and CDR2: LGHDT and YNNKEL (reference sequence). The CDR3 is CASSHHRGNTEAFF. The CDR3 DNA reads as TGTGCCAGCAGCCATCACAGGGGAAACACTGAAGCTTTCTTT.

This clonotype came up a few times. In this CDR3 the conserved last residue, phenylalanine or tryptophan, is missing, so a read error is likely. The DNA is left out, because the CDR3 cannot be placed on it with certainty; the CDR3 is given as TCRdb lists it. J is TRBJ2-1 and V is TRBV9; the D call of TRBD2 is as the table states it, not checked on the DNA. A total of 11 residues make up the CDR3, ends included. Per the germline V gene, CDR1 is SGDLS and CDR2 is YYNGEE. Here the CDR3 reads CASSPRTSGKV.

The CDR3 sequence: CAIKSPSGGYTF. CDR3 DNA sequence: TGTGCCATCAAATCCCCTTCGGGCGGCTACACCTTC. This chain connects TRBV19 to TRBJ1-2; D ambiguous. This CDR3 comprises 12 residues. Germline V lookup: CDR1 LNHDA, CDR2 SQIVND (reference sequence). Trimming cost V 10 bases and J 8 bases, with 17 bases left between them.

A note on this clonotype: This clone may be a read error of a much larger clone one base away. The chain combines TRBV6-2 or TRBV6-3 with TRBJ2-7; 8 positions match TRBD2. CDR3 length equals 15 residues. V lost 5 bases and J lost 6; bases outside the gene matches: 12. Germline assignment: CDR1 MNHEY and CDR2 SVGEGT. Here the CDR3 DNA reads TGTGCCAGCAGTACCCCAGCGGGAGCCCGCTGCGAGCAGTACTTC. It specifies CASSTPAGARCEQYF.

V usage is TRBV5-8 and J usage is TRBJ2-7; D is ambiguous. Germline CDR1 SGHTS, CDR2 YDEGEE. CDR3 length equals 11 residues. V lost 6 bases and J 7 bases, leaving 11 bases between the germline ends. The CDR3 is CASTRRKEQYF. The CDR3 region has the DNA TGTGCCAGCACCCGTCGGAAGGAGCAGTACTTC.

This clonotype came up many times. One end of the junction does not line up with germline, which may come from a read error. This chain links TRBV7-2 with TRBJ2-1; the match to TRBD2 covers 7 bases. The germline CDR1 and CDR2 sequences are SGHTA and FQGNSA. This CDR3 is 15 amino acids long. The CDR3, as DNA: TGTGCCAGCAGTTTGAGCGGGGTATCCTACTATGAGCAGTTCTTC. This encodes CASSLSGVSYYEQFF.

This clonotype has just a few counts. The genes are TRBV6-2 or TRBV6-3 and TRBJ1-2; 9 positions match TRBD1. The CDR3 length is 23 residues. Looked up from germline, CDR1 is MNHEY and CDR2 is SVGEGT. Trimming took 6 bases from V and 1 from J; bases not matched to a gene: 30. CDR3 in amino acids: CASRRTGASILNYGYTLNYGYTF. In DNA, the CDR3 is TGTGCCAGCAGACGGACAGGGGCTTCCATTCTTAACTATGGCTACACTCTTAACTATGGCTACACCTTC.

This clonotype was detected ten times or more. The J gene is TRBJ2-1, the V gene TRBV6-6; D ambiguous. CDR1 is MNHNY and CDR2 is SVGAGI in the germline V gene (reference sequence). Trimming cost V 0 bases and J 2 bases, with 11 bases left between them. The length of the CDR3 is 16 residues. The CDR3 nucleotides read TGTGCCAGCAGTTACTCATTCTGGAACCCCTACAATGAGCAGTTCTTC. It is translated as CASSYSFWNPYNEQFF.

This clonotype has at least ten counts. V usage is TRBV11-2 and J usage is TRBJ2-2; perhaps TRBD1 as D (7 bases). The germline V gene has CDR1 SGHAT and CDR2 FQNNGV. The CDR3 is 16 residues long. Trimming shortened V by 5 bases and J by 4 bases, and 17 bases separated the two germline ends. The CDR3 DNA sequence: TGTGCCAGCAGCCCAGGGGGGTCCATATCCACCGGGGAGCTGTTTTTT. Its translation is CASSPGGSISTGELFF.

The chain uses TRBV4-2 and TRBJ2-1; 11 bases align to TRBD2. CDR3 length: 15 residues. Germline CDR1 and CDR2: LGHNA and YNFKEQ. V shed 3 bases and J 4 bases; nucleotides not matched to a gene: 2. CDR3 in DNA: TGTGCCAGCAGCCATACTAGCGGGGGTTACAATGAGCAGTTCTTC. Amino acids: CASSHTSGGYNEQFF.